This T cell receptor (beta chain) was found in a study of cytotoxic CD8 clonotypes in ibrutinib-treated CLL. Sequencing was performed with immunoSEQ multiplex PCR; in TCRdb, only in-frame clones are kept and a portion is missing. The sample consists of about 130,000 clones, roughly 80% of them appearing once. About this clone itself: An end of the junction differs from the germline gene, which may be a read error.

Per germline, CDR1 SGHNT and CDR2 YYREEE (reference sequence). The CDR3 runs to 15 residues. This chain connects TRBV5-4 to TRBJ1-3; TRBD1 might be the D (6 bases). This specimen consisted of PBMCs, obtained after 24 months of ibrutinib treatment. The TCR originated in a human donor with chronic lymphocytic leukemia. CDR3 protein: CASSLLGGAGNTIYF. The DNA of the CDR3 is TGTGCCAGCAGCTTGCTCGGGGGCGCTGGGAACACCATATATTTT.